Listed here is a single TCR beta chain. The assay was immunoSEQ multiplex PCR, and TCRdb's table has in-frame clones only and misses some. The sample contains more than 75,000 clones, over 85% of which appear only once. The sample is drawn from a study of Tregs in tolerant kidney transplant recipients. The CDR3 has 17 amino acids. Unmatched junction bases numbered 10, after V lost 0 bases and J lost 5 bases. Germline assignment: CDR1 LGHNA and CDR2 YSLEER. Source: CD4+ T cells from blood, taken before the transplant. The sequence came from a human donor who received a combined kidney and bone marrow transplant. The V call is TRBV4-3, the J call TRBJ2-5, with 9 bases lining up with TRBD1. Here the CDR3 DNA reads TGCGCCAGCAGCCAAGAAGGGGGGACAGGGCGATCGGAGACCCAGTACTTC. This sequence encodes CASSQEGGTGRSETQYF.